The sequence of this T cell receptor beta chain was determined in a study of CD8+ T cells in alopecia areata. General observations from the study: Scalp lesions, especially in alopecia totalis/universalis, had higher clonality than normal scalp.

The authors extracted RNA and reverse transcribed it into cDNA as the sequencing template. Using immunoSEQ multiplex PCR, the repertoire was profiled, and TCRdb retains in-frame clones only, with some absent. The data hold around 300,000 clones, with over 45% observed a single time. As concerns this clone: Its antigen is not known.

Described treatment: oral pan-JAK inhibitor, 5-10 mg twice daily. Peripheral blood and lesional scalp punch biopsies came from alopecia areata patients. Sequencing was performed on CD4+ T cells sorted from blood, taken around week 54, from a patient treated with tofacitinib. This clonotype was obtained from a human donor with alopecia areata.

The CDR3 DNA sequence: TGTGCCAGCAGGGAGACAGGGGGCTATAATTCACCCCTCCACTTT. It translates to CASRETGGYNSPLHF. J is TRBJ1-6 and V is TRBV2; 9 nucleotides agree with TRBD1. Germline CDR1 SNHLY, CDR2 FYNNEI. CDR3 size: 15 residues. V lost 6 bases, J lost 3 bases, and 3 bases stayed unmatched.